One and the same sample provided the 8 T cell receptor beta chains below, sequenced in a study of T-cell reconstitution after alpha-beta-depleted transplantation in children. During its preparation, the TCRbeta library received unique molecular identifiers. TCRdb recomputed calls from the PCR reads with MiXCR, one row per CDR3 protein. Of roughly 89,000 distinct CDR3 sequences listed, more than 9% are singletons. This specimen was PBMCs from the stem cell graft donor, taken from the stem cell graft. These receptors all come from a human donor who donated a stem cell graft to a child with inherited bone marrow failure.

This clonotype was seen ten or more times. V gene TRBV7-9 combines with J gene TRBJ2-1, with 7 positions matching TRBD1. The CDR3 extends over 15 amino acids. Germline CDR1 SEHNR, CDR2 FQNEAQ (reference sequence). The V segment lost 5 bases and the J segment 5 bases; nucleotides outside the gene matches: 9. The CDR3 here is CASSLTGTANNEQFF. The CDR3 region has the DNA TGTGCCAGCAGCCTCACCGGGACAGCGAACAATGAGCAGTTCTTC.

The chain combines TRBV7-8 with TRBJ1-5; D is unclear. V was shortened by 5 bases and J by 1 base, with 9 bases between the two germline ends. CDR3 length: 14 amino acids. The germline gives CDR1 SGHVS, CDR2 FQNEAQ. CDR3 protein: CASSRGRSNQPQHF. DNA for the CDR3: TGTGCCAGCAGCCGAGGACGGAGCAATCAGCCCCAGCATTTT.

In its sample, this clonotype was seen many times. The chain has TRBV20-1 and TRBJ2-7; D remains ambiguous. The V and J ends lost 0 bases and 5 bases respectively, with 11 bases between them. Germline values: CDR1 DFQATT, CDR2 SNEGSKA (reference sequence). This CDR3 is built from 13 residues. The CDR3 is CSAREVEDHEQYF. CDR3 sequence (DNA): TGCAGTGCTAGAGAGGTAGAGGACCACGAGCAGTACTTC.

This clonotype was detected ten times or more. This chain links TRBV6-2 or TRBV6-3 with TRBJ2-2; no definite D call. The CDR3 sequence is 14 residues long. Trimming took off 0 bases at V and 2 bases at J, with 4 bases between the two ends. Germline-derived CDR1 and CDR2 are MNHEY and SVGEGT. As DNA, the CDR3 is TGTGCCAGCAGTTACTCGGACAACACCGGGGAGCTGTTTTTT. It codes for CASSYSDNTGELFF.

The chain uses TRBV28 and TRBJ2-7, with D perhaps matching TRBD2 (6 bases). Germline V gene sequence: CDR1 MDHEN, CDR2 SYDVKM. V dropped 5 bases and J dropped 2 bases, with 19 bases sitting between them. This CDR3 has 16 amino acids. The CDR3 spells CASSGAVERATYEQYF. CDR3 DNA: TGTGCCAGCAGTGGGGCCGTCGAGCGGGCAACCTACGAGCAGTACTTC.

The chain has TRBV5-1 and TRBJ2-7; maybe TRBD2 (6 bases). V was clipped by 7 bases and J by 2 bases, with 16 bases between them. This CDR3 contains 14 residues. Germline-derived CDR1 and CDR2 are SGHRS and YFSETQ. The CDR3 DNA is TGCGCCAGCGCCTTAGCGGCCGGGACCTACGAGCAGTACTTC. This sequence encodes CASALAAGTYEQYF.

V is TRBV19 and J is TRBJ1-2; D perhaps matches TRBD1 (5 bases). CDR1 is LNHDA, CDR2 SQIVND, per germline (reference sequence). The V gene lost 4 bases and the J gene lost 4 bases, with 13 bases spanning the gap. There are 14 residues in the CDR3. Written as DNA, the CDR3 is TGTGCCAGTAGTACCCTCGGGACTGTCTATGGCTACACCTTC. Residues: CASSTLGTVYGYTF.

The sample holds many counts of this clonotype. The chain combines TRBV25-1 with TRBJ2-1; D possibly corresponds to TRBD1 (5 bases). Trimming pared 4 bases from V and 9 bases from J, leaving 7 bases between. This CDR3 region has 11 residues. In germline, CDR1 is MGHDK, CDR2 SYGVNS. DNA of the CDR3: TGTGCCAGCAGTGGTGGGGCTGAGCAGTTCTTC. Translated: CASSGGAEQFF.